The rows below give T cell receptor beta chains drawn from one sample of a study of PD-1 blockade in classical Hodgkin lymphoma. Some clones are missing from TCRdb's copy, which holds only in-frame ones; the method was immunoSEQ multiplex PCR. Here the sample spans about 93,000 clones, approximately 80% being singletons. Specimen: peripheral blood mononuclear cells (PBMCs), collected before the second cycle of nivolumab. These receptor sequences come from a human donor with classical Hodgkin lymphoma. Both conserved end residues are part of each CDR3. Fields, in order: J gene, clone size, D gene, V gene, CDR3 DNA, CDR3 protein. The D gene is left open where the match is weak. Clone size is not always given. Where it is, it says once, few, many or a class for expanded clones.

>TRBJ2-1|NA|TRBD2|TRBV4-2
TGTGCCAGCAGCCAAACGACAGGCCTACGGACTAGCGGGAGCGTCAATGAGCAGTTCTTC
CASSQTTGLRTSGSVNEQFF
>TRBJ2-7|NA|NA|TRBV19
TGTGCCAGTAGTACCCTTACAATCGACAGCGAGCAGTACTTC
CASSTLTIDSEQYF
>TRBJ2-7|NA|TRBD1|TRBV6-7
TGTGCCAGCAGTTACCATTCGGGACAGGGGGCCTCCTACGAGCAGTACTTC
CASSYHSGQGASYEQYF
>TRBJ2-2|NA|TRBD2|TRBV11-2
TGTGCCAGCAGCTTAGAGTTACTAGCGGGGGTGTTGACCGGGGAGCTGTTTTTT
CASSLELLAGVLTGELFF
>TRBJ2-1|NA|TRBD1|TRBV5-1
TGCGCCAGCAGCTCAGTTCCGGGACAGGGATCGAATGAGCAGTTCTTC
CASSSVPGQGSNEQFF
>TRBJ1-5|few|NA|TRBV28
TGTGCCAGCAGCCCCCTTTCGGGCGCCCTCGCTCAGCCCCAGCATTTT
CASSPLSGALAQPQHF
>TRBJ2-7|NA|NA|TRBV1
TGCACCAGCAGCCAAGGGTCGGGACTAGCACACGAGCAGTACTTC
CTSSQGSGLAHEQYF
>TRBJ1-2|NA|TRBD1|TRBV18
TGTGCCAGCTCACCCCCGGGACAGGAAAACTATGGCTACACCTTC
CASSPPGQENYGYTF
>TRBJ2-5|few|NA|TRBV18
TGTGCCAGCTCACCACCCTCGGGCGAGGGTTGGGAGACCCAGTACTTC
CASSPPSGEGWETQYF
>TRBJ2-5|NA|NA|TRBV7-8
TGTGCCAGCAGCTACCGACTAAGCGGGGAGACCCAGTACTTC
CASSYRLSGETQYF
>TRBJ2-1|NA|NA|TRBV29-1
TGCAGCGCTCGATTCAATGAGCAGTTCTTC
CSARFNEQFF
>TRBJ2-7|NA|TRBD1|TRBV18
TGTGCCAGCTCACCTACAGGGGCCTACGAGCAGTACTTC
CASSPTGAYEQYF
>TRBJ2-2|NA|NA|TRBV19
TGTGCCAGTAGGGAGGGGGCCAACACCGGGGAGCTGTTTTTT
CASREGANTGELFF
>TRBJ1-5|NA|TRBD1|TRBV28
TGTGCCAGCAGTTTGTGGACAGGGGGCAATCAGCCCCAGCATTTT
CASSLWTGGNQPQHF
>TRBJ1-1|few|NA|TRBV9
TGTGCCAGCAGCCCCCAGCTGGGATGGGACACTGAAGCTTTCTTT
CASSPQLGWDTEAFF
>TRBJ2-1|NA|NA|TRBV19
TGTGCCAGTAGTATCGGGACCCTTTTGGAGCAGTTCTTC
CASSIGTLLEQFF
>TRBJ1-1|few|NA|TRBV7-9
TGTGCCAGCAGCCCGCTGACAGTCTGGGACACTGAAGCTTTCTTT
CASSPLTVWDTEAFF
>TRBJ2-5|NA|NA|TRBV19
TGTGCCAGTAGTAGCTTACCGTCTGAGGGGACCCAGTACTTC
CASSSLPSEGTQYF
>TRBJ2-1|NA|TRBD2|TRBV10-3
TGTGCCATCAGTGAGCCGGGACTAGCGGGAGGGCCCAAATCCTACAATGAGCAGTTCTTC
CAISEPGLAGGPKSYNEQFF
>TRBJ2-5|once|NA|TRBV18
TGTGCCAGCTCACCGTGGCAGGGAAAGACCCAGTACTTC
CASSPWQGKTQYF
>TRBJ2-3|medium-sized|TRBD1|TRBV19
TGTGCCAGTAAGGTTGGACAGGGGGCTAGCGATACGCAGTATTTT
CASKVGQGASDTQYF
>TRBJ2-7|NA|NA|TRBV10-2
TGCGCCAGCAGTCTTCGGGCCACCTACGAGCAGTACTTC
CASSLRATYEQYF
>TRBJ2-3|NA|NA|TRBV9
TGTGCCAGCAGCTCAACCGGGACACCCTACGGTCAGGCAGATACGCAGTATTTT
CASSSTGTPYGQADTQYF
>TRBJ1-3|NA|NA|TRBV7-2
TGTGCCAGCAGCTTAGAAGGAAACACCATATATTTT
CASSLEGNTIYF
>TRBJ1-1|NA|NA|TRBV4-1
TGCGCCAGCAGCCAAGCTCTTCAGGGGATGAACACTGAAGCTTTCTTT
CASSQALQGMNTEAFF
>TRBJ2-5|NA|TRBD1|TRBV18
TGTGCCAGCTCACGAGGGACAGAAGAGACCCAGTACTTC
CASSRGTEETQYF
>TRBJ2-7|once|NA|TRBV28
TGTGCCAGCAGTTTTCCAACCTACGAGCAGTACTTC
CASSFPTYEQYF
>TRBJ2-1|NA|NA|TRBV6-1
TGTGCCAGCAGGAGGGACACCTCCTACAATGAGCAGTTCTTC
CASRRDTSYNEQFF
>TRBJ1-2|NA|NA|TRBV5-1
TGCGCCAGCAGAGGGACGGGAACTAGTGGTGGCTACACCTTC
CASRGTGTSGGYTF
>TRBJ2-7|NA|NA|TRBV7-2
TGTGCCAGCAGCTTAGCGGGGGACGCTCTCCGGGAGCAGTACTTC
CASSLAGDALREQYF
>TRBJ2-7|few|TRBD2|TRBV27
TGTGCCAGCAGGAGACTAGCGGACCCTTCCTACGAGCAGTACTTC
CASRRLADPSYEQYF
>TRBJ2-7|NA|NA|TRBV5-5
TGTGCCAGCAGCTCGGAATACTTTTACGAGCAGTACTTC
CASSSEYFYEQYF
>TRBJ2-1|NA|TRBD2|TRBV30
TGTGCCTGGAGTGTAGGGAGACTAGCGGGAAGCGATGAGCAGTTCTTC
CAWSVGRLAGSDEQFF
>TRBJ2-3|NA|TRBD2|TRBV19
TGTGCCAGTAGTATATGGGCGGGAGTGACAGATACGCAGTATTTT
CASSIWAGVTDTQYF
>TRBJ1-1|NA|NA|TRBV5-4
TGTGCCAGCAGCGCCCGACGGACCATGAACACTGAAGCTTTCTTT
CASSARRTMNTEAFF
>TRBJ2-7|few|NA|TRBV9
TGTGCCAGCAGCCCAAGCAGCAGGGGAGGCTACTACGAGCAGTACTTC
CASSPSSRGGYYEQYF
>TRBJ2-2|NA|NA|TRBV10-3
TGTGCCATCAGTGAAGTAGCGGCTACCACCGGGGAGCTGTTTTTT
CAISEVAATTGELFF
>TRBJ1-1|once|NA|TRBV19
TGTGCCAGTAGTAGCCGGGAAGCTTTCTTT
CASSSREAFF
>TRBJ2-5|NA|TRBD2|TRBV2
TGTGCCAGCAGAAGCGGGACGGGAGAGACCCAGTACTTC
CASRSGTGETQYF
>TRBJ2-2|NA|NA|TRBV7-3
TGTGCCAGCACCCCACAGCGAGCGGCCGGGGAGCTGTTTTTT
CASTPQRAAGELFF
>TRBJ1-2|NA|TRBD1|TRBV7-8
TGTGCCAGCAGACCCACTCCGGGACAGGATATCTATGGCTACACCTTC
CASRPTPGQDIYGYTF
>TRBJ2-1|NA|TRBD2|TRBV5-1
TGCGCCAGCAGCGACTGGGGAGGGGACCACAATGAGCAGTTCTTC
CASSDWGGDHNEQFF
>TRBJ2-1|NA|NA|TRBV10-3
TGTGCCATCAGTGTAGGGCCTCCCAATGAGCAGTTCTTC
CAISVGPPNEQFF
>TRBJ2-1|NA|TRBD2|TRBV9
TGTGCCAGCAGCTCAGCGGGGGACTCCTACAATGAGCAGTTCTTC
CASSSAGDSYNEQFF
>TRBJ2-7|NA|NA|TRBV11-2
TGTGCCAGCAGCTCCCGGGGACCGAACCTTGGCGAGCAGTACTTC
CASSSRGPNLGEQYF
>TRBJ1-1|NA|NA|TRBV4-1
TGCGCCAGCAGCCAAGGGACCACTGACCAAGCTTTCTTT
CASSQGTTDQAFF
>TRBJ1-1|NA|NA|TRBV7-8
TGTGCCAGCAGCTTAGGGACAGACACTGAAGCTTTCTTT
CASSLGTDTEAFF
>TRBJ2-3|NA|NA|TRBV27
TGTGCCAGCAGTCAACTGACGGGGCGGGGGCCAGATACGCAGTATTTT
CASSQLTGRGPDTQYF
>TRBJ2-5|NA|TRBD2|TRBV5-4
TGTGCCAGCAGCCCCCCTCTAGCGGGAGTAAGAGAGACCCAGTACTTC
CASSPPLAGVRETQYF
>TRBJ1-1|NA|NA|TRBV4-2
TGTGCCAGCAGCCGGAACCAGGGTTCTGATGAAGCTTTCTTT
CASSRNQGSDEAFF
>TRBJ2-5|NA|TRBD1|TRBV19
TGTGCCAGTAGTATGGGACAGGGCCTGGAGACCCAGTACTTC
CASSMGQGLETQYF
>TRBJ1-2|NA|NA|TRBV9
TGTGCCAGCAGCGTAGGAGGGCGATCCGGTTTGACATATGGCTACACCTTC
CASSVGGRSGLTYGYTF
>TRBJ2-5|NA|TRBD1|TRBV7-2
TGTGCCAGCAGCCTGGACAGGGGGGGGGAGACCCAGTACTTC
CASSLDRGGETQYF